Listed here are 10 T cell receptor beta chains from one sample, sequenced in a study of control samples from healthy donors and cancer patients. Profiled with immunoSEQ multiplex PCR; TCRdb holds only in-frame clones, not every one. The data show 150,000 to 200,000 clones, approximately 90% seen once. The sample consisted of blood. These receptors were collected from a man under 40 in good health.

The chain recombines TRBV3-1 (or the pseudogene TRBV3-2) with TRBJ2-1; D might be TRBD1 (6 bases). Germline V gene data show CDR1 as LGHDT and CDR2 as YNNKEL (reference sequence). The CDR3 spans 14 residues. V was cut by 1 base and J by 5 bases, with 9 bases left in between. The CDR3 sequence is CASSQGTADNEQFF. Written as DNA, the CDR3 is TGTGCCAGCAGCCAAGGGACAGCAGACAATGAGCAGTTCTTC.

The chain couples TRBV3-1 (or the pseudogene TRBV3-2) to TRBJ1-1; D gene ambiguous. Germline V gene data show CDR1 as LGHDT and CDR2 as YNNKEL (reference sequence). The CDR3 has 15 amino acids. V shed 1 base and J shed 0 bases, with 9 bases lying between them. DNA of the CDR3: TGTGCCAGCAGCCAAGTCCCGGGGATGAACACTGAAGCTTTCTTT. As protein: CASSQVPGMNTEAFF.

The V call is TRBV15, the J call TRBJ1-1; D gene ambiguous. The germline gives CDR1 LNHNV, CDR2 YYDKDF (reference sequence). The CDR3 loop spans 15 amino acids. V was pared by 0 bases and J by 1 base, with 9 bases between. DNA of the CDR3: TGTGCCACCAGCAGAGAGAGGGCGAGGAACACTGAAGCTTTCTTT. Translated: CATSRERARNTEAFF.

In its sample, this clone was seen once. The chain joins TRBV19 to TRBJ2-1; 11 bases are shared with TRBD1. The CDR3 contains 16 residues. Germline loops: CDR1 LNHDA, CDR2 SQIVND (reference sequence). With 2 bases clipped from V and 7 bases from J, the junction kept 7 bases outside the gene matches. CDR3 in amino acids: CASSITGTGGANEQFF. The CDR3 DNA follows: TGTGCCAGTAGTATAACCGGGACAGGGGGAGCGAATGAGCAGTTCTTC.

The chain has TRBV23-1 and TRBJ2-5; 7 nucleotides match TRBD2. TRBV23-1 is given ORF status, its function remaining uncertain. This CDR3 has 14 residues. With 0 bases clipped from V and 5 bases from J, the junction kept 3 bases outside the gene matches. CDR3 in DNA: TGCGCCAGCAGTCAATCGGGAGGGGTGGAGACCCAGTACTTC. This gives the protein CASSQSGGVETQYF.

The rearrangement joins TRBV4-3 to TRBJ2-3; D is undetermined. V lost 1 base to trimming and J lost 2 bases, with 4 bases between them. The CDR3 totals 13 residues. Germline V gene data show CDR1 as LGHNA and CDR2 as YSLEER. The CDR3 sequence: CASSQGTTDTQYF. CDR3 coding DNA: TGCGCCAGCAGCCAAGGGACCACAGATACGCAGTATTTT.

V gene TRBV2 combines with J gene TRBJ1-3; 9 nucleotides agree with TRBD1. CDR1 and CDR2 from the germline V gene are SNHLY and FYNNEI. J was trimmed by 2 bases and V by 6 bases; bases with no gene match: 8. The CDR3 spans 16 residues. CDR3 sequence reads: CASRDRGIIAGNTIYF. The CDR3 DNA is TGTGCCAGCAGAGACAGGGGGATTATCGCTGGAAACACCATATATTTT.

This clone appeared a single time. The chain uses TRBV6-5 and TRBJ2-4, with D hard to call. V dropped 0 bases and J dropped 6 bases, with 12 bases sitting between them. The germline V gene encodes CDR1 MNHEY and CDR2 SVGAGI. This CDR3 has 15 residues. For the CDR3, the DNA is TGTGCCAGCAGTTACTCCTCCCTTGGTAGAAACATTCAGTACTTC. It yields the protein CASSYSSLGRNIQYF.

The chain couples TRBV19 to TRBJ2-1; D ambiguous. The CDR3 contains 16 residues. Germline CDR1 and CDR2: LNHDA and SQIVND (reference sequence). Trimming took off 5 bases at V and 0 bases at J, with 14 bases between the two ends. This CDR3 is CASSARQPSSYNEQFF. In DNA form, the CDR3 reads TGTGCCAGTAGTGCCAGGCAACCCAGCTCCTACAATGAGCAGTTCTTC. The whole variable domain, filled in from reference TRBV19 and TRBJ2-1, reads DGGITQSPKYLFRKEGQNVTLSCEQNLNHDAMYWYRQDPGQGLRLIYYSQIVNDFQKGDIAEGYSVSREKKESFPLTVTSAQKNPTAFYLCASSARQPSSYNEQFFGPGTRLTVL.

This clone was detected only once. The rearrangement joins TRBV6-5 to TRBJ1-3; D not resolved. CDR3 length equals 11 residues. The V end was cut by 6 bases, the J end by 4 bases, with 4 bases between. The V gene's germline CDR1 is MNHEY and CDR2 SVGAGI. The CDR3 reads CASSQGNTIYF. The CDR3, as DNA: TGTGCCAGCAGCCAAGGAAACACCATATATTTT.